A selection of T cell receptor beta chains follows, all from one sample in a study of cytomegalovirus exposure and HLA in healthy donors. The repertoire was sequenced with immunoSEQ multiplex PCR; TCRdb's copy has only in-frame clones and lacks some. The sample carries 110,000 to 150,000 clones, approximately 80% recorded once. Material for sequencing was PBMCs. Every receptor here comes from a male donor in good health and CMV-seronegative. Both conserved end residues are trimmed from each CDR3. The order of the fields is clone size, V gene, D gene, CDR3 protein. The D gene is left open where the match is weak. A row's size may be missing; if present it is once, few, many or a size class.

. TRBV10-3 TRBD2 AIEREGGGELF
. TRBV9 TRBD2 ASSVAGGGMDEQY
. TRBV7-3 . ASSLPGSEQY
. TRBV13 TRBD1 ASSLGSGGNEKLF
. TRBV5-1 TRBD1 ASSSGQGSYNEQF
. TRBV6-1 . ASSKIDSVNQPQH
. TRBV28 . ASRGQGVGGELF
. TRBV27 TRBD2 ASRSGGAMDTQY
. TRBV28 TRBD1 ASSPRQGAQPQH
. TRBV29-1 . SVLRGEGPYGYT
. TRBV6-4 . ASSALGGAAGELF
. TRBV4-1 . ASSQVGGQETQY
. TRBV4-1 . ASSQERGGGFRAF
once TRBV6-5 TRBD1 ASRQTGEQY
. TRBV18 TRBD1 ASSPLTGQGAQEQY
once TRBV19 . ASSISTVTGELF
. TRBV12-5 . ASGLGGTVIQETQY
. TRBV11-2 . ASSTAGGEDYFTGELF
. TRBV7-9 TRBD2 ASSLAGGGREQY
. TRBV19 TRBD1 ASSKGQGAGEQY
. TRBV25-1 . ASSGKGLSYNEQF
. TRBV6-5 TRBD2 ASSFAGTSQIDEQF
. TRBV27 TRBD1 ASSRTGFYEQY
. TRBV14 . ASSQDRVRYTSYEQY
. TRBV19 TRBD2 ASSRRTSGGASYEQF
. TRBV6-5 . ASTARERRTEAF
. TRBV19 TRBD1 ASRSPRWDSPNQPQH
. TRBV9 TRBD1 ASSVAGQGAGYGYT
. TRBV27 . ASSFGGKGNQPQH
. TRBV6-5 . ASSYGGRSNEKLF
. TRBV2 . ASRPNTSPSYEQY
. TRBV6-5 TRBD2 ASKDGGGGTDTQY
. TRBV6-5 TRBD1 ASRETGIYNSPLH
. TRBV5-1 . ASSLDGQRRPYEQY
. TRBV18 . ASSLTSGVIDTQY
. TRBV7-6 . ASSLDRGACEQY
. TRBV6-6 . ASRETGGGGNEQF
. TRBV6-5 . ASRYGAGEITGELF
few TRBV5-1 TRBD1 ASSDGGQGVRTGELF
. TRBV7-8 . ASSTQGQGEQY
few TRBV4-3 TRBD2 ASSQTSGGPLEQY
. TRBV7-9 . ASSPNGRHRGGELF
. TRBV4-3 . ASSHGGSATDTQY
. TRBV18 . ASSSSSAYEQY
. TRBV27 TRBD2 ASSAGGSLGDTQY
. TRBV11-2 TRBD1 ASSFRQGANTEAF
. TRBV15 . ATSRALPGNNEQF
. TRBV5-4 . ASRQDSGGRTEAF
. TRBV11-2 . ASSLGAGAMPNEQF
. TRBV18 TRBD1 ASSSYDRGGNTGELF
few TRBV28 TRBD1 ASSLWRQGIRDGYT
. TRBV19 TRBD2 ASSIGLAGIEQF
few TRBV7-6 TRBD1 ASSPRDRRIFNQPQH
. TRBV11-2 . ASSSHKSGSYNEQF
. TRBV5-4 . ASSLASRYEQY
. TRBV10-3 . AIRADAEGDIQY
. TRBV6-6 TRBD1 ASRRRTGNTEAF
. TRBV7-6 . ASSSNPGQSQETQY
few TRBV7-6 . ASSPLRLDTQY
once TRBV18 TRBD1 ASSGGQGNTEAF